This T cell receptor (beta chain) is drawn from a study of OX40 agonist ivuxolimab in advanced cancers. In this sample, this clone turned up a few times. Clones were read by immunoSEQ multiplex PCR, and TCRdb kept only the in-frame ones, dropping some. This table has 65,000 to 100,000 clones, around four fifths appearing once. Here the sequenced sample was CD4+ or CD8+ T cells sorted from blood, taken in a trial of the OX40 agonist ivuxolimab. The clonotype was recovered from an adult with an advanced solid tumor such as melanoma, head and neck, liver or kidney cancer.

In DNA, the CDR3 is TGTGCCACAACCGACAGGGCCCCCGGGCCCCAGCATTTT. This sequence encodes CATTDRAPGPQHF. The rearrangement joins TRBV19 to TRBJ1-5; 7 bases agree with TRBD1. The CDR3 contains 13 residues. Germline CDR1 and CDR2: LNHDA and SQIVND (reference sequence). J was trimmed by 9 bases and V by 10 bases; bases with no gene match: 12.